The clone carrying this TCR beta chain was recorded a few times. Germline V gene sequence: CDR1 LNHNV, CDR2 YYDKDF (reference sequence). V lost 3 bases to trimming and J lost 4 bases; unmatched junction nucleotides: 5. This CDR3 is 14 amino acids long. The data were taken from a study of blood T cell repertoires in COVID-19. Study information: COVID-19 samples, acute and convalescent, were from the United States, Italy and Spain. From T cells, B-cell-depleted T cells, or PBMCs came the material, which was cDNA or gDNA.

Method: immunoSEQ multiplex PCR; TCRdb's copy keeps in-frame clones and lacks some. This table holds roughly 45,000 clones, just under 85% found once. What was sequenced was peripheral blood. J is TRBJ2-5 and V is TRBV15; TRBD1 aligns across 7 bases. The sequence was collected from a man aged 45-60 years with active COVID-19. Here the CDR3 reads CATSSRDRGETQYF. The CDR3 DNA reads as TGTGCCACCAGCAGCCGGGACAGAGGAGAGACCCAGTACTTC.